This is a list of T cell receptor beta chains from one sample in a study of CD8+ T cells in alopecia areata. Assay: immunoSEQ multiplex PCR; the TCRdb copy retains only in-frame clones and omits some. The sample carries over 150,000 clones, around three fifths recorded once. Material: CD4+ T cells sorted from blood, obtained at week 24, from a patient treated with tofacitinib. All receptors come from a human donor with alopecia areata. CDR3s include the opening cysteine and the closing phenylalanine or tryptophan. The order of the fields is J gene, D gene, clone size, V gene, CDR3 protein, CDR3 DNA. The D gene is left open where the match is weak. Part of the rows lack a size; the others show once, few, many or a class for expanded clones.

TRBJ1-1 | TRBD1 | . | TRBV29-1 | CSVTTTGLDTEAFF | TGCAGCGTGACGACGACAGGGCTTGACACTGAAGCTTTCTTT
TRBJ2-5 | TRBD2 | . | TRBV29-1 | CSVEDRLAGGETQYF | TGCAGCGTTGAAGATCGACTAGCGGGGGGAGAGACCCAGTACTTC
TRBJ2-5 | . | . | TRBV4-1 | CASSLLALPAETQYF | TGCGCCAGCAGCCTCCTAGCGCTCCCAGCGGAGACCCAGTACTTC
TRBJ2-5 | . | once | TRBV7-3 | CASSSPYRGETQYF | TGTGCCAGCAGCTCTCCATATAGGGGAGAGACCCAGTACTTC
TRBJ1-1 | . | . | TRBV28 | CASSHRYTEAFF | TGTGCCAGCAGCCACAGATACACTGAAGCTTTCTTT
TRBJ1-1 | . | few | TRBV29-1 | CSVEGLRGSTEAFF | TGCAGCGTTGAAGGATTACGGGGATCCACTGAAGCTTTCTTT
TRBJ2-3 | . | . | TRBV4-1 | CASSQGRGGGTDTQYF | TGCGCCAGCAGCCAAGGCAGGGGGGGCGGCACAGATACGCAGTATTTT
TRBJ1-1 | . | . | TRBV30 | CAWSWAGNTEAFF | TGTGCCTGGAGTTGGGCGGGGAACACTGAAGCTTTCTTT
TRBJ2-5 | TRBD2 | few | TRBV2 | CASSAGGRGETQYF | TGTGCCAGTTCAGCGGGGGGCCGAGGAGAGACCCAGTACTTC
TRBJ2-1 | . | . | TRBV29-1 | CSVGGRLFDEQFF | TGCAGCGTTGGGGGACGCCTTTTCGATGAGCAGTTCTTC
TRBJ2-1 | . | . | TRBV29-1 | CSGNAGWSEQFF | TGCAGCGGTAACGCGGGGTGGAGTGAGCAGTTCTTC
TRBJ2-1 | . | once | TRBV30 | CAWSVIGREQFF | TGTGCCTGGAGTGTAATCGGGAGAGAGCAGTTCTTC
TRBJ1-1 | . | once | TRBV29-1 | CSVEWGGTEAFF | TGCAGCGTTGAATGGGGAGGCACTGAAGCTTTCTTT
TRBJ2-3 | TRBD2 | . | TRBV29-1 | CSVEAGGADTQYF | TGCAGCGTTGAAGCGGGGGGGGCAGATACGCAGTATTTT
TRBJ2-2 | . | . | TRBV30 | CAWTGEYTGELFF | TGTGCCTGGACAGGGGAGTACACCGGGGAGCTGTTTTTT
TRBJ2-7 | . | . | TRBV6-6 | CASSAGTGYEQYF | TGTGCCAGCAGTGCCGGGACTGGCTACGAGCAGTACTTC
TRBJ2-7 | TRBD1 | few | TRBV9 | CASSVAQGALGEQYF | TGTGCCAGCAGCGTAGCCCAGGGGGCGCTTGGAGAGCAGTACTTC
TRBJ2-1 | TRBD2 | . | TRBV27 | CASSPSRDYYEQFF | TGTGCCAGCAGTCCGTCCCGGGACTATTATGAGCAGTTCTTC
TRBJ2-1 | TRBD2 | . | TRBV9 | CASSVFSGGTYNEQFF | TGTGCCAGCAGCGTATTTAGCGGGGGGACTTACAATGAGCAGTTCTTC
TRBJ2-4 | TRBD1 | few | TRBV4-1 | CASSQDPGGTAKNIQYF | TGCGCCAGCAGCCAAGATCCAGGGGGAACAGCCAAAAACATTCAGTACTTC
TRBJ2-3 | TRBD2 | few | TRBV29-1 | CSVETTSGGAEKAQYF | TGCAGCGTCGAAACGACTAGCGGGGGGGCCGAAAAAGCGCAGTATTTT
TRBJ2-1 | . | . | TRBV29-1 | CSVDTVQEQFF | TGCAGCGTTGATACGGTACAAGAGCAGTTCTTC
TRBJ1-1 | . | few | TRBV19 | CASSIDRYTEAFF | TGTGCCAGTAGTATAGACAGGTACACTGAAGCTTTCTTT